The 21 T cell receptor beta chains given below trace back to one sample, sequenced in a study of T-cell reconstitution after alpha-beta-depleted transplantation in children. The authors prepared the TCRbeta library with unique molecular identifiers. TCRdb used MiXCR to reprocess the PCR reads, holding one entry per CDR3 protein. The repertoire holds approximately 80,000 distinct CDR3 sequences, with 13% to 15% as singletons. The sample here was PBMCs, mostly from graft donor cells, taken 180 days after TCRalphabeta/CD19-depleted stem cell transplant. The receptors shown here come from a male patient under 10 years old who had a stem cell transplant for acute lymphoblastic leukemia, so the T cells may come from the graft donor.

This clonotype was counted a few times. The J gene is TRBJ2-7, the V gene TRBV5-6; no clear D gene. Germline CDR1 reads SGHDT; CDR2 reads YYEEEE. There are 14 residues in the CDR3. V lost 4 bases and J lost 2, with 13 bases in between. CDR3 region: CASSPAEKTYEQYF. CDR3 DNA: TGTGCCAGCAGCCCGGCAGAAAAAACCTACGAGCAGTACTTC.

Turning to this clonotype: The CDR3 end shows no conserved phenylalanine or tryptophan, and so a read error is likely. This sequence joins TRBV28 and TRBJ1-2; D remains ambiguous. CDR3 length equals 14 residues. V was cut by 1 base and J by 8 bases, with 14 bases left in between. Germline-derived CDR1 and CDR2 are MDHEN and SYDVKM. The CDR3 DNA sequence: TGTGCCAGCAGTTTATTCGGAAACTTGGAGGGCTACACCTCC. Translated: CASSLFGNLEGYTS.

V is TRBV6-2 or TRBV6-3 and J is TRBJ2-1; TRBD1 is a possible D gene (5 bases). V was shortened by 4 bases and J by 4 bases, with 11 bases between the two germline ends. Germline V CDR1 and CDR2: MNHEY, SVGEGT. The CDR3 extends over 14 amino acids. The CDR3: CASSSQGGYNEQFF. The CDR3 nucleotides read TGTGCCAGCAGTTCGCAGGGCGGTTACAATGAGCAGTTCTTC.

The CDR3 loop reads CASSLEYRGLPSTDTQYF. The CDR3 nucleotides are TGTGCCAGCAGCTTAGAATACAGGGGGCTACCTAGCACAGATACGCAGTATTTT. This chain uses TRBV11-2 with TRBJ2-3, with TRBD1 identical over 9 bases. CDR1 and CDR2 (germline): SGHAT, FQNNGV. The CDR3 has 18 amino acids. V dropped 0 bases and J dropped 0; count of bases not matched to a gene: 7. Based on the CDR3 plus reference TRBV11-2 and TRBJ2-3, the full variable domain is EAGVAQSPRYKIIEKRQSVAFWCNPISGHATLYWYQQILGQGPKLLIQFQNNGVVDDSQLPKDRFSAERLKGVDSTLKIQPAKLEDSAVYLCASSLEYRGLPSTDTQYFGPGTRLTVL.

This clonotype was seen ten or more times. The CDR3 protein is CASSLDSPYGYTF. The CDR3 DNA follows: TGTGCCAGCAGTCTTGACAGCCCCTATGGCTACACCTTC. The chain has TRBV12-3 or TRBV12-4 and TRBJ1-2; perhaps TRBD1 as D (5 bases). The CDR3 loop spans 13 amino acids. Trimming cost V 5 bases and J 4 bases, with 11 bases left between them.

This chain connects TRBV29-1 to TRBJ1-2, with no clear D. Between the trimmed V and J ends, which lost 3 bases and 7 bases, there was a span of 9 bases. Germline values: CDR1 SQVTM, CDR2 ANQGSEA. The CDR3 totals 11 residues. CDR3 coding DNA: TGCAGCGTTGACCACCGGGCTGGCTACACCTTC. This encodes CSVDHRAGYTF. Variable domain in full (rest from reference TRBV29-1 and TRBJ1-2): SAVISQKPSRDICQRGTSLTIQCQVDSQVTMMFWYRQQPGQSLTLIATANQGSEATYESGFVIDKFPISRPNLTFSTLTVSNMSPEDSSIYLCSVDHRAGYTFGSGTRLTVV.

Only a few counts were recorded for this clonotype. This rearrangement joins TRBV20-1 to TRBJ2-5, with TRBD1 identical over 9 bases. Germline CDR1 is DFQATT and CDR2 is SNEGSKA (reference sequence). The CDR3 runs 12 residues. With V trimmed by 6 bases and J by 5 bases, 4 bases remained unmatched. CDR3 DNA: TGCAGTGCAAAACAGGGGGCTGAGACCCAGTACTTC. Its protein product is CSAKQGAETQYF.

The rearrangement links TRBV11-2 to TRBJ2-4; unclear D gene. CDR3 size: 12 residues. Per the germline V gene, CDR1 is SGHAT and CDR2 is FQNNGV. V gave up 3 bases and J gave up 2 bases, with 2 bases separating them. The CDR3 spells CASSFTKNIQYF. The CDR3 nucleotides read TGTGCCAGCAGCTTTACCAAAAACATTCAGTACTTC.

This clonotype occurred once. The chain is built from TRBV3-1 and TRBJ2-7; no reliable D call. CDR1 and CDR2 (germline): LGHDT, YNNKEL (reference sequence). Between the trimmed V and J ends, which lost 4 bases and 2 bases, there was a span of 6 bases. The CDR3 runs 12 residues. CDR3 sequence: CASSLWTYEQYF. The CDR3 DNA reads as TGTGCCAGCAGCCTCTGGACCTACGAGCAGTACTTC.

The CDR3 nucleotides are TGTGCCAGCAGCTGGGGGGTGGCGGATGCCACAGATACGCAGTATTTT. As protein: CASSWGVADATDTQYF. V usage is TRBV13 and J usage is TRBJ2-3; tentative D call: TRBD2 (6 bases). There are 16 residues in the CDR3. Germline CDR1 and CDR2: PRHDT and FYEKMQ (reference sequence). Between the trimmed V and J ends, which lost 4 bases and 2 bases, there was a span of 16 bases.

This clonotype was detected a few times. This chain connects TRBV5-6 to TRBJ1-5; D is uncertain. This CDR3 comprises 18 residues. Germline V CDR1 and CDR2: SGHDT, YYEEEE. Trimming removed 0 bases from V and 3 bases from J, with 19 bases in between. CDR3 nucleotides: TGTGCCAGCAGCTTGGGATTTTCCTCTGTGGGTACCAATCAGCCCCAGCATTTT. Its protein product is CASSLGFSSVGTNQPQHF.

The CDR3 DNA reads TGTGCCAGCAGCCTCAGGGGACCGATTTCTGGGGCCAACGTCCTGACTTTC. The encoded protein is CASSLRGPISGANVLTF. The V call is TRBV6-2 or TRBV6-3, the J call TRBJ2-6, with a weak D call TRBD1 (6 bases). V lost 6 bases and J 1 base, leaving 16 bases between the germline ends. The CDR3 has 17 amino acids. Germline V gene data show CDR1 as MNHEY and CDR2 as SVGEGT.

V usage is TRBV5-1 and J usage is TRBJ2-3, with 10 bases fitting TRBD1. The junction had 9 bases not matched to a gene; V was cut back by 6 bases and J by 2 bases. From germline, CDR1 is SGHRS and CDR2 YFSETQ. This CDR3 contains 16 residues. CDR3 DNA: TGCGCCAGCAACCCTTGGGGACAGGGGAACACAGATACGCAGTATTTT. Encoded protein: CASNPWGQGNTDTQYF.

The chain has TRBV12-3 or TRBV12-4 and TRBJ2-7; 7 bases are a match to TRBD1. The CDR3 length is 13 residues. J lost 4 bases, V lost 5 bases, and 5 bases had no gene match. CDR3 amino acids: CASSVGTAYEQYF. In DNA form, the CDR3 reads TGTGCCAGCAGTGTTGGGACAGCGTACGAGCAGTACTTC.

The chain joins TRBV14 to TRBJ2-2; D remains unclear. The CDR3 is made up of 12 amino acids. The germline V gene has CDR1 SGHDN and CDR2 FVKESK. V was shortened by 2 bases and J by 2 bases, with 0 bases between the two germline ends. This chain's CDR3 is CASSQNTGELFF. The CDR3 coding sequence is TGTGCCAGCAGCCAAAACACCGGGGAGCTGTTTTTT.

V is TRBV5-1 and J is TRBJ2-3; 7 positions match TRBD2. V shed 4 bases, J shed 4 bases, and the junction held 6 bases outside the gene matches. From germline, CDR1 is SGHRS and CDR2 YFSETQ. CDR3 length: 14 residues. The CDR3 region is CASSTGLVPDTQYF. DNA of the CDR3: TGCGCCAGCAGCACCGGACTAGTTCCAGATACGCAGTATTTT.

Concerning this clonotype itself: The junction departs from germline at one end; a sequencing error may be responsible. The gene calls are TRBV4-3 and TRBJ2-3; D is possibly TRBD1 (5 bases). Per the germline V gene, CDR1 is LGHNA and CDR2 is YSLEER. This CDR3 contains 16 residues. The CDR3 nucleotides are TGCGCCAACAGCCAAAGGGGTCGGATGGGCGCAGATACGCAGTATTTT. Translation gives CANSQRGRMGADTQYF.

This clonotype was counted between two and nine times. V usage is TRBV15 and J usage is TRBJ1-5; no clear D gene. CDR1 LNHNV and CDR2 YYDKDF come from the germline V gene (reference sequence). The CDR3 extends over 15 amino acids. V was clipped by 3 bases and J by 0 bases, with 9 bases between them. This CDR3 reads CATSRGTYSNQPQHF. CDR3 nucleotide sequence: TGTGCCACCAGCAGGGGCACCTATAGCAATCAGCCCCAGCATTTT.

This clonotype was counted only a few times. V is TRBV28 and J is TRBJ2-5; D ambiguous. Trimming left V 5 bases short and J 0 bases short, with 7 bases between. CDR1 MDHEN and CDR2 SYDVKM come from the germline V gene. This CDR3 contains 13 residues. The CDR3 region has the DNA TGTGCCAGCAGTCACCGGTACCAAGAGACCCAGTACTTC. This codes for CASSHRYQETQYF.

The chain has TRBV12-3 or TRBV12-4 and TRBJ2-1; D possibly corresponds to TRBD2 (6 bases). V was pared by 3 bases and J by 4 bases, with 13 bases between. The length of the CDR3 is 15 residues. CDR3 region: CASSFTRLVYNEQFF. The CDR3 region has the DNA TGTGCCAGCAGTTTTACCCGACTAGTTTACAATGAGCAGTTCTTC.

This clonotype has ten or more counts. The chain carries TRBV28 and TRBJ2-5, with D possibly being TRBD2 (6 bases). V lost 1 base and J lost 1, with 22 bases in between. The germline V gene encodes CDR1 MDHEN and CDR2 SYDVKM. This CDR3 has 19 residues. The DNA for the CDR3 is TGTGCCAGCAGTTTATCAGAGTGGAGAGGGGAGGAGGGCCAAGAGACCCAGTACTTC. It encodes CASSLSEWRGEEGQETQYF.